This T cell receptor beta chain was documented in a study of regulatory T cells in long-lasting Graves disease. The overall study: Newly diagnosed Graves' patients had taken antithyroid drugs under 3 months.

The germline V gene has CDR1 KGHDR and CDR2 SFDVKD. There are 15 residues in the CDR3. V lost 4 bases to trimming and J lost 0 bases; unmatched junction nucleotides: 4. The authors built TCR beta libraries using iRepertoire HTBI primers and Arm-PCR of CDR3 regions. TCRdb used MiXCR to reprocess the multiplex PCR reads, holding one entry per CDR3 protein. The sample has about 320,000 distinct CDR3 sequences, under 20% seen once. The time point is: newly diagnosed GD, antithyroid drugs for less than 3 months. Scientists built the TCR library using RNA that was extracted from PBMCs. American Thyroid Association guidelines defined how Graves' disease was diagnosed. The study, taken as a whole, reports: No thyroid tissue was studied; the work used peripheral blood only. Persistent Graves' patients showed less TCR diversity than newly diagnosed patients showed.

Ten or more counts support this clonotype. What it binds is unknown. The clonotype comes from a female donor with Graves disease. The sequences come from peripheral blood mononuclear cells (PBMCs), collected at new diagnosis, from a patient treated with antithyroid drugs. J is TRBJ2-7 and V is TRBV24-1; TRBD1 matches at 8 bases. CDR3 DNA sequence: TGTGCCACCAGTGACCCAGGGGGCTCCTCCTACGAGCAGTACTTC. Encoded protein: CATSDPGGSSYEQYF.